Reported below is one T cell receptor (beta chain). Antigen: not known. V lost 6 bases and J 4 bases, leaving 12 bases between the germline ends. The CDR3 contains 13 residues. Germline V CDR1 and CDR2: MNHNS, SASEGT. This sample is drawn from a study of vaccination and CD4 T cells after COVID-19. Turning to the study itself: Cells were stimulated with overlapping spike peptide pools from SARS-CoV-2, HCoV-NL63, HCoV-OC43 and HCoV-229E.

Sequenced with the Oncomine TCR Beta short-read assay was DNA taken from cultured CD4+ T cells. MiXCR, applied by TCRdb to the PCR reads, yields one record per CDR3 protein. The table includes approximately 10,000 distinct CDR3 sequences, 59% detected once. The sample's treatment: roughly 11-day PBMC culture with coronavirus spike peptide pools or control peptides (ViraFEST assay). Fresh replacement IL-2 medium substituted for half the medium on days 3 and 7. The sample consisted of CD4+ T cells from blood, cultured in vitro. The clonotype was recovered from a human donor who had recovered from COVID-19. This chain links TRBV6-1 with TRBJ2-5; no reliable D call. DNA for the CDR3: TGTGCCAGCAGGGAAAGGGCCCGAGAGACCCAGTACTTC. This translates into CASRERARETQYF.